Included here is one T cell receptor (beta chain) sequence, with context. These data are taken from a study of T cell responses to AZD1222 COVID-19 vaccine. Repertoires were generated with immunoSEQ multiplex PCR, while TCRdb's copy carries only in-frame clones and drops some. Of roughly 120,000 clones in the sample, roughly 91% are singletons; the top ten hold around 5%. Germline assignment: CDR1 ENHRY and CDR2 SYGVKD. V lost 11 bases, J lost 5 bases, and 8 bases stayed unmatched. The CDR3 is 13 residues long. The sequencing used peripheral blood, collected 28 days after the second AZD1222 dose. The gene calls are TRBV10-3 and TRBJ2-2, with TRBD1 matching 7 bases. The source of this sequence is an adult who received the AZD1222 COVID-19 vaccine. The chain's CDR3 is CAATGLGTGELFF. The CDR3 DNA sequence: TGTGCCGCGACAGGGCTCGGAACCGGGGAGCTGTTTTTT.